The T cell receptor (beta chain) described here comes from a study of regulatory T cells in long-lasting Graves disease. Libraries of TCR beta came from iRepertoire HTBI primers plus Arm-PCR of CDR3 regions. In TCRdb, the multiplex PCR reads were re-called with MiXCR into one record per CDR3 protein. The sample includes roughly 420,000 distinct CDR3 sequences, approximately 15% seen only once; the top ten take approximately 19%. Time point given: newly diagnosed GD, antithyroid drugs for less than 3 months. RNA isolated from PBMCs was used to make the TCR library. These data were likewise used in another study, on T cells in Graves' hyperthyroidism and ophthalmopathy.

The receptor was derived from a woman in her forties or fifties with Graves disease. The specimen comprised peripheral blood mononuclear cells (PBMCs), sampled at new diagnosis, from a patient treated with antithyroid drugs.

This chain's CDR3 is CASSGWTSGNNEQFF. For the CDR3, the DNA is TGTGCCAGCAGTGGATGGACTAGCGGTAACAATGAGCAGTTCTTC. This chain joins TRBV2 and TRBJ2-1, with TRBD2 matching 10 bases. The V and J ends lost 4 bases and 5 bases, in that order; junction bases with no gene match: 5. The CDR3 sequence is 15 residues long. CDR1 is SNHLY, CDR2 FYNNEI, per germline.